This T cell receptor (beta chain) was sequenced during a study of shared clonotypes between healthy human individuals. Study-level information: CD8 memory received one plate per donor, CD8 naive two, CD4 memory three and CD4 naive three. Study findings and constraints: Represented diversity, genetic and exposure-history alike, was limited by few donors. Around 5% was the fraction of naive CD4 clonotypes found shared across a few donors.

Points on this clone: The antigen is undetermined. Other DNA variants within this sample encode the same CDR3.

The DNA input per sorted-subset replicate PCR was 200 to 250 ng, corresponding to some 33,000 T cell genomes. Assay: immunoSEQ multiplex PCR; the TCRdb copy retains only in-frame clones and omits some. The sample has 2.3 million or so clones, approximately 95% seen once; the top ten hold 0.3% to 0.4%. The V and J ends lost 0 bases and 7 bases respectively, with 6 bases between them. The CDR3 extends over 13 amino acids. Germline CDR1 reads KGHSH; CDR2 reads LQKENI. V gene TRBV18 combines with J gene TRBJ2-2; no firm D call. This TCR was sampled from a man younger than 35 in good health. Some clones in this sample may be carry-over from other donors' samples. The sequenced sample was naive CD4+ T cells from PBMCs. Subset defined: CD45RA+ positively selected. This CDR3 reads CASSPPGSGELFF. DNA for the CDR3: TGTGCCAGCTCACCACCGGGAAGCGGGGAGCTGTTTTTT.